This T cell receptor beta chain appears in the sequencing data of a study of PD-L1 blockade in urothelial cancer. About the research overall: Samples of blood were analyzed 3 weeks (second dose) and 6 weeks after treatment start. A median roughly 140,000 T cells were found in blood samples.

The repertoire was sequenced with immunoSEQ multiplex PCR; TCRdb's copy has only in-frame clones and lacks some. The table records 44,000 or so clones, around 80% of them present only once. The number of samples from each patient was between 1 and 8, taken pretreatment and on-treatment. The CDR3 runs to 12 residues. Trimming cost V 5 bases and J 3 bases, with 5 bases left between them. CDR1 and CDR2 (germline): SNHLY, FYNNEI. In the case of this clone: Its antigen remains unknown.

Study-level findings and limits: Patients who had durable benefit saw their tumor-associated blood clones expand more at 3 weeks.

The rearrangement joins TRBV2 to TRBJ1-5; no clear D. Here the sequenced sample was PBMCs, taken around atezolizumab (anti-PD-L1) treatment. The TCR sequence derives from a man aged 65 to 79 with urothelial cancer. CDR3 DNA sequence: TGTGCCAGCAGTTCTCCCAATCAGCCCCAGCATTTT. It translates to CASSSPNQPQHF.